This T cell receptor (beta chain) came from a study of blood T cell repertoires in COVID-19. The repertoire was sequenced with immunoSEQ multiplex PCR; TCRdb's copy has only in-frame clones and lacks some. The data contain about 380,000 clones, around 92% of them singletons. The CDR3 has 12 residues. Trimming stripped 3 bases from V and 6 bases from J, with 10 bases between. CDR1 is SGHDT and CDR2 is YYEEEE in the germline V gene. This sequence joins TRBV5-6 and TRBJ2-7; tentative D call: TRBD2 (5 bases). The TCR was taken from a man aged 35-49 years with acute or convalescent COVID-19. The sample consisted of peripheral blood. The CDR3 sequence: CASSSDSTEQYF. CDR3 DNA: TGTGCCAGCAGCTCGGACTCCACCGAGCAGTACTTC.